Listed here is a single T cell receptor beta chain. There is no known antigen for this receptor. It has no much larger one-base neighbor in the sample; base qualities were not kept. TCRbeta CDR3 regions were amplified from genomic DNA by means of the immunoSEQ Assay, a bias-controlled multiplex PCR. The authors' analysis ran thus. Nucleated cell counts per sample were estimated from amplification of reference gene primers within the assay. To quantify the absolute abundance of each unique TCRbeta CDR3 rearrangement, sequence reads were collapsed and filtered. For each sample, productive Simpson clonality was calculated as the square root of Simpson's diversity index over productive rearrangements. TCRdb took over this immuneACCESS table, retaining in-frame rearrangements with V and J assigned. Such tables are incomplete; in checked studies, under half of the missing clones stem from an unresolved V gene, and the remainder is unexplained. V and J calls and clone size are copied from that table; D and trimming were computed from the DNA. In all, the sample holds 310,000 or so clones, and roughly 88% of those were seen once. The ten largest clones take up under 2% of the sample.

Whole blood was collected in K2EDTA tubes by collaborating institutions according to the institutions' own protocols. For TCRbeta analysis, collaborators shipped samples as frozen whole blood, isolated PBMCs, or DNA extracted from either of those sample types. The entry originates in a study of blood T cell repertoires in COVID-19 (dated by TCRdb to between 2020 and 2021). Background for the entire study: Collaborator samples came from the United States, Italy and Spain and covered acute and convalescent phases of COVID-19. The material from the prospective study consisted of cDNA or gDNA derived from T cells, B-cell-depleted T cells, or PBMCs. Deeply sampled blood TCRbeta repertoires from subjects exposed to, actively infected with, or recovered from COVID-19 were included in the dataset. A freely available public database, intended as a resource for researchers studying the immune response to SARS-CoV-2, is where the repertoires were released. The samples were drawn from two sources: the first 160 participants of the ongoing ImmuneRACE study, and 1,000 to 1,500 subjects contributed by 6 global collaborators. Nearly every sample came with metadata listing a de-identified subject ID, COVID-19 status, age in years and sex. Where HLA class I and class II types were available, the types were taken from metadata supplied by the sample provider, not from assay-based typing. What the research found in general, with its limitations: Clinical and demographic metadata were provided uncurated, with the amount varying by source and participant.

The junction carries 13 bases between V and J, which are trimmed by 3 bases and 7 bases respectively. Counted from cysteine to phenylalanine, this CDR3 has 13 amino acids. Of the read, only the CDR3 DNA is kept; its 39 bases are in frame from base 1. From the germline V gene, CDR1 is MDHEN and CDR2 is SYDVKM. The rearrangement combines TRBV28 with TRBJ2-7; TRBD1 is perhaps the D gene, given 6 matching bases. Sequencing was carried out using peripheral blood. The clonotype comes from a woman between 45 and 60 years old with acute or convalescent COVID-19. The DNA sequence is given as TGTGCCAGCAGTTTCAACAGGGCCGGGGAGCAGTACTTC. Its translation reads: CASSFNRAGEQYF.